This T cell receptor (beta chain) appears in the sequencing data of a study of blood T cell repertoires in COVID-19. This clone was counted a few times. Germline-derived CDR1 and CDR2 are SGHRS and YFSETQ. CDR3 size: 15 residues. Trimming removed 0 bases at V and 2 bases at J, with 6 bases between. Per the authors' pipeline: How many nucleated cells were present was estimated from reference gene primer amplification. The table came from immunoSEQ multiplex PCR; TCRdb's copy has only in-frame clones and leaves some out. Clonal size and the V and J genes are those of that table, whereas D and trimming came from the DNA. The top ten hold under 6% of the sample, which has 55,000 to 85,000 clones, 88% seen once.

The TCR comes from a human donor in a cohort sampled during active COVID-19. V usage is TRBV5-1 and J usage is TRBJ1-6; no clear D gene. The sequencing sample was made of peripheral blood. CDR3 coding DNA: TGCGCCAGCAGCTTGGCCCAAACCTATAATTCACCCCTCCACTTT. Residues: CASSLAQTYNSPLHF.